The subject of this entry is one T cell receptor beta chain. There is no known antigen for this receptor. These data belong to a study of CXCR3-negative and CXCR3-positive naive CD8 T cells (dated by TCRdb to the late 2010s). Some background on the complete study: In total, 130 million to 150 million TRB reads were obtained, which works out to roughly 1.5 +/- 0.3 million reads per library. Diversity and physicochemical repertoire analyses covered about a dozen donors pooled from two independent experiments. The TRBV-TRBJ cluster analysis covered naive subsets from 5 donors and memory cells from 3 donors.

For each CD8+ T cell subset, flow sorting was done in triplicate, and about 300,000 cells per subset went directly into RLT lysis buffer. To keep memory contaminants out, a stringent definition of naive CD8+ T cells was applied: CD45RO-CCR7+CD27+CD95-. Standard density gradient centrifugation was used to isolate peripheral blood mononuclear cells from buffy coats. A FACSAria III was used to flow-sort naive CD8+ T cells into CXCR3-negative and CXCR3-positive populations. An RNeasy Mini Kit was used to extract total RNA from the sorted cells. TCRdb names NextSeq 550 as the instrument used. The Human TCR Profiling Kit (MiLaboratory) was used to prepare UMI-labeled 5' RACE TRB cDNA libraries. The full amount of extracted RNA was used for cDNA synthesis, and the full amount of resulting cDNA was used for PCR amplification. Libraries were prepared in parallel with an identical number of PCR cycles. The authors' pipeline ran thus. MIGEC and MiXCR extracted about 48,000 +/- 9,800 unique UMI-labeled TRB cDNA molecules per library, requiring at least two reads per UMI. On average, each library contained 40,000 +/- 10,000 functional in-frame TRB CDR3 nucleotide clonotypes without stop codons. Diversity metrics, including normalized Shannon-Wiener and Chao1, were computed in VDJtools after downsampling to 5000 UMI-labeled TRB molecules per sample. VDJtools was used to calculate clonotype-size-weighted physicochemical properties of the central five CDR3 residues, namely interaction energy, strength, volume and Kidera factor 4. Reprocessed by TCRdb, the reads give a single entry per CDR3 protein sequence, without DNA. The authors' filters were not applied to this entry. The sample's table covers roughly 120,000 distinct CDR3 sequences. 0.5% to 0.7% of the sample goes to the ten largest clones.

Here is what the overall study found, with its caveats: Comparably high repertoire diversity was found in both naive subsets, whereas much lower repertoire diversity was found in memory CD8+ T cells. TRBV-TRBJ usage was similar between naive CXCR3-negative and CXCR3-positive cells from the same donor, while memory cells showed distinct patterns. TRB CDR3s from CXCR3-positive naive cells showed higher hydrophobicity (lower Kidera factor 4), lower energy, and higher strength and volume indices than CXCR3-negative naive cells. Because CXCR3 expression was partially decreased after cryopreservation, freshly isolated PBMCs were used for most assays. Because surface CD5, which is linked to self-reactivity in mice, was comparable between the naive subsets, TCR interaction strength was also inferred from TRB CDR3 physicochemical properties.

CDR1 SEHNR and CDR2 FQNEAQ are derived from the germline V gene (reference sequence). The CDR3 holds 15 amino acids from the cysteine to the phenylalanine. The DNA sequence is not available. The V and J genes are TRBV7-9 and TRBJ2-5; with no DNA, the TCRdb D assignment of TRBD1 cannot be verified. This clonotype was obtained from a human donor in good health. Some clones in this sample may be carry-over from other donors' samples. The sequenced sample was naive CXCR3+ CD8+ T cells from blood. This specimen's cell subset or site label, interpreted: CD45RO-CCR7+CD27+CD95- naive CD8+ T cells expressing CXCR3 (TNR3+). The CDR3 reads CASSLAQGIQETQYF.